The 16 T cell receptor beta chains in this list originate from one sample, sequenced in a study of CD8 T cells in Susac syndrome. RNA in amounts of about 0.5 to 1 ug was reverse transcribed with random hexamers. TCRdb analysed the immunoSEQ multiplex PCR reads with MiXCR anew, one entry per CDR3 protein. The sample holds about 190,000 distinct CDR3 sequences, 95% seen once. Sequenced sample: CD8+ T cells from PBMCs. All receptors derive from a human donor with Susac syndrome.

This chain connects TRBV15 to TRBJ1-5, with a tentative D call TRBD1 (5 bases). The V and J ends lost 0 bases and 7 bases respectively, with 16 bases between them. The germline CDR1 and CDR2 sequences are LNHNV and YYDKDF (reference sequence). The CDR3 totals 16 residues. CDR3 sequence: CATSRDLEGRGQPQHF. The CDR3 nucleotides read TGTGCCACCAGCAGAGATCTGGAGGGAAGGGGACAGCCCCAGCATTTT.

The chain recombines TRBV20-1 with TRBJ2-5, with D tentatively TRBD1 or TRBD2 (5 bases each). V shed 5 bases and J shed 1 base, with 17 bases lying between them. Germline V gene lookup returns CDR1 DFQATT and CDR2 SNEGSKA (reference sequence). The CDR3 spans 15 residues. CDR3 sequence: CSAPITPGTQETQYF. As DNA, the CDR3 is TGCAGTGCTCCCATTACCCCGGGGACCCAAGAGACCCAGTACTTC.

This clonotype appeared once. This rearrangement joins TRBV4-1 to TRBJ2-6, with D tentatively TRBD2 (5 bases). Germline V CDR1 and CDR2: MGHRA, YSYEKL. V lost 3 bases, J lost 4 bases, and 19 bases lay in between. The CDR3 is made up of 18 amino acids. The CDR3 region has the DNA TGCGCCAGCAGCCACCCTGGGAGTGCACGTGGGGGGGCCAACGTCCTGACTTTC. Encoded protein: CASSHPGSARGGANVLTF.

Concerning this clonotype: The germline gene is not matched at one end of the junction; a read error may be the cause. The V call is TRBV13, the J call TRBJ1-5; no clear D. The CDR3 spans 14 residues. CDR1 and CDR2 (germline): PRHDT, FYEKMQ (reference sequence). The CDR3 reads CASSLGSNNQPQHF. The DNA for the CDR3 is TGTGCCAGCAGCCTAGGGAGTAACAATCAGCCCCAGCATTTT.

V usage is TRBV9 and J usage is TRBJ1-5; D remains unclear. CDR3 length equals 14 residues. V lost 3 bases, J lost 2 bases, and 9 bases lay in between. Germline values: CDR1 SGDLS, CDR2 YYNGEE. This CDR3 reads CASSDSSGNQPQHF. The CDR3 DNA is TGTGCCAGCAGCGACTCCAGCGGCAATCAGCCCCAGCATTTT.

The chain has TRBV4-1 and TRBJ1-3, with TRBD1 identical over 7 bases. This CDR3 contains 15 residues. J gave up 2 bases and V 2 bases, and 3 bases lay outside the gene matches. CDR1 is MGHRA and CDR2 is YSYEKL in the germline V gene. This CDR3 is CASSQTTGTGNTIYF. CDR3 nucleotides: TGCGCCAGCAGCCAAACGACAGGGACTGGAAACACCATATATTTT.

The chain employs TRBV2 and TRBJ2-3; no definite D call. The CDR3 has 13 residues. V was cut by 3 bases and J by 3 bases, with 7 bases left in between. Germline V gene lookup returns CDR1 SNHLY and CDR2 FYNNEI. The CDR3 DNA follows: TGTGCCAGCAGTGAGTCACCGACAGATACGCAGTATTTT. Amino acid sequence: CASSESPTDTQYF. Looking up the rest from reference TRBV2 and TRBJ2-3 gives the full variable domain: EPEVTQTPSHQVTQMGQEVILRCVPISNHLYFYWYRQILGQKVEFLVSFYNNEISEKSEIFDDQFSVERPDGSNFTLKIRSTKLEDSAMYFCASSESPTDTQYFGPGTRLTVL.

The V and J genes are TRBV5-6 and TRBJ2-7; 11 positions match TRBD2. This CDR3 region has 13 residues. Germline loops: CDR1 SGHDT, CDR2 YYEEEE. Losses at the gene ends were 4 bases for V and 6 bases for J; bases not matched to a gene: 3. CDR3: CASSRLAGSEQYF. CDR3 bases: TGTGCCAGCAGCCGACTAGCGGGGAGCGAGCAGTACTTC.

This sequence joins TRBV6-1 and TRBJ2-5, with D hard to call. The V end was cut by 1 base, the J end by 5 bases, with 5 bases between. The CDR3 is 12 residues long. CDR1 MNHNS and CDR2 SASEGT come from the germline V gene. The CDR3 DNA reads TGTGCCAGCAGTGAAGGGTGGGAGACCCAGTACTTC. It codes for CASSEGWETQYF.

J is TRBJ2-5 and V is TRBV9; TRBD1 aligns across 7 bases. CDR3 size: 14 residues. Trimming at V came to 0 bases and at J to 9 bases, leaving 8 bases not matched to a gene. Germline V CDR1 and CDR2: SGDLS, YYNGEE. CDR3: CASSVGDSHWAQYF. The CDR3 bases are TGTGCCAGCAGCGTAGGGGACAGCCATTGGGCCCAGTACTTC.

The chain has TRBV15 and TRBJ2-7; D call uncertain. This CDR3 has 15 amino acids. Trimming took off 1 base at V and 2 bases at J, with 12 bases between the two ends. Germline lookup yields CDR1 LNHNV and CDR2 YYDKDF (reference sequence). As DNA, the CDR3 is TGTGCCACCAGCAGAGGCCTTGGTGACACCTACGAGCAGTACTTC. Its translation is CATSRGLGDTYEQYF. Complete variable domain (other parts from reference TRBV15 and TRBJ2-7): DAMVIQNPRYQVTQFGKPVTLSCSQTLNHNVMYWYQQKSSQAPKLLFHYYDKDFNNEADTPDNFQSRRPNTSFCFLDIRSPGLGDTAMYLCATSRGLGDTYEQYFGPGTRLTVT.

V usage is TRBV9 and J usage is TRBJ2-5; TRBD1 matches at 7 bases. Germline CDR1 and CDR2: SGDLS and YYNGEE. J lost 2 bases, V lost 2 bases, and 6 bases had no gene match. The CDR3 spans 15 residues. CDR3 residues: CASSVQTGPQETQYF. The CDR3 coding sequence is TGTGCCAGCAGCGTTCAGACAGGGCCACAAGAGACCCAGTACTTC.

The chain is built from TRBV29-1 and TRBJ1-1, with TRBD1 as a possible D gene (6 bases). Trimming cost V 5 bases and J 10 bases, with 17 bases left between them. CDR1 is SQVTM, CDR2 ANQGSEA, per germline. The CDR3 is made up of 12 amino acids. CDR3 sequence: CSVFGGARGAFF. Here the CDR3 DNA reads TGCAGCGTTTTCGGGGGGGCGCGTGGAGCTTTCTTT.

The V call is TRBV5-6, the J call TRBJ1-1, with no clear D. V dropped 0 bases and J dropped 5 bases, with 14 bases sitting between them. Germline assignment: CDR1 SGHDT and CDR2 YYEEEE. The CDR3 consists of 15 residues. The CDR3 region is CASSLVFGEKTEAFF. The CDR3 DNA is TGTGCCAGCAGCTTGGTGTTTGGGGAAAAGACTGAAGCTTTCTTT.

The CDR3 protein is CASSDLFSEQFF. The CDR3 coding sequence is TGTGCCAGCAGTGACCTTTTTAGTGAGCAGTTCTTC. The V gene is TRBV25-1, the J gene TRBJ2-1; D gene unclear. V shed 3 bases and J shed 9 bases, with 9 bases lying between them. There are 12 residues in the CDR3. Germline CDR1 MGHDK, CDR2 SYGVNS.

The rearrangement links TRBV5-1 to TRBJ2-7; 10 bases map to TRBD1. This CDR3 region has 16 residues. V lost 1 base to trimming and J lost 5 bases; unmatched junction nucleotides: 9. Germline V CDR1 and CDR2: SGHRS, YFSETQ. CDR3 protein: CASSLTSGQGNHEQYF. DNA for the CDR3: TGCGCCAGCAGCTTGACGTCGGGACAGGGGAACCACGAGCAGTACTTC.